A selection of T cell receptor beta chains follows, all from one sample in a study of blood T cell repertoires in COVID-19. Only in-frame clones appear in the TCRdb table, and some are missing; sequencing was by immunoSEQ multiplex PCR. Among 55,000 to 75,000 clones listed, around 80% were seen once. The sample comprised peripheral blood. The receptors originated from a human donor in a cohort sampled during active COVID-19. Both conserved end residues are part of each CDR3. The D gene is left open where the match is weak.

V: TRBV3-1/TRBV3-2; D: TRBD1; J: TRBJ1-2; CDR3: CASSPSDRAGYTF
V: TRBV9; D: TRBD2; J: TRBJ2-7; CDR3: CASSVGGSPPGEQYF
V: TRBV28; D: TRBD1; J: TRBJ2-7; CDR3: CASRPPGQGAFEQYF
V: TRBV6-5; D: NA; J: TRBJ1-5; CDR3: CASEAGGTRNQPQHF
V: TRBV30; D: TRBD1; J: TRBJ1-2; CDR3: CAWSDRGHGYTF
V: TRBV7-9; D: TRBD1; J: TRBJ1-3; CDR3: CASSSTGSGNTIYF
V: TRBV5-1; D: TRBD1; J: TRBJ2-7; CDR3: CASSLSGTGPYEQYF
V: TRBV20-1; D: TRBD2; J: TRBJ2-7; CDR3: CSASPLAGGPAGEQYF
V: TRBV11-2; D: NA; J: TRBJ2-4; CDR3: CASSFRRSGDLKNIQYF
V: TRBV4-3; D: NA; J: TRBJ2-7; CDR3: CASSQGWHSYEQYF
V: TRBV4-2; D: TRBD1; J: TRBJ1-3; CDR3: CASSQGTGRGNTIYF
V: TRBV5-6; D: NA; J: TRBJ2-6; CDR3: CASSPRVQISGANVLTF
V: TRBV19; D: TRBD2; J: TRBJ2-2; CDR3: CASRGLAGGPGTGELFF
V: TRBV9; D: NA; J: TRBJ2-7; CDR3: CASSAPPRHEQYF
V: TRBV6-4; D: NA; J: TRBJ2-1; CDR3: CASSPPGIEPHNEQFF
V: TRBV30; D: TRBD2; J: TRBJ2-1; CDR3: CAWSPGTSGSNEQFF
V: TRBV7-2; D: NA; J: TRBJ2-2; CDR3: CASSPRDRLFF
V: TRBV9; D: NA; J: TRBJ1-6; CDR3: CASSLRGGQDNSPLHF
V: TRBV4-3; D: NA; J: TRBJ2-1; CDR3: CASSQELSYNEQFF
V: TRBV27; D: TRBD2; J: TRBJ2-6; CDR3: CASRGTSGRAFLDGANVLTF
V: TRBV7-2; D: NA; J: TRBJ2-1; CDR3: CASSLSRGNAYNEQFF
V: TRBV29-1; D: NA; J: TRBJ1-2; CDR3: CSVEEAVGFYGYTF
V: TRBV18; D: NA; J: TRBJ2-1; CDR3: CASSPGRSYNEQFF
V: TRBV5-1; D: NA; J: TRBJ2-5; CDR3: CASSLALALQETQYF
V: TRBV7-9; D: TRBD2; J: TRBJ2-7; CDR3: CAIRGGTSGSLSYEQYF
V: TRBV5-1; D: NA; J: TRBJ1-2; CDR3: CASSLEAGIYGYTF
V: TRBV5-1; D: TRBD2; J: TRBJ2-1; CDR3: CASNEGLGLAGGKKLYEQFF
V: TRBV4-3; D: TRBD1; J: TRBJ1-4; CDR3: CASSRAPGQGDEKLFF
V: TRBV16; D: NA; J: TRBJ1-4; CDR3: CASSQRGFNEKLFF
V: TRBV5-6; D: NA; J: TRBJ2-1; CDR3: CASSLVGSEQFF
V: TRBV28; D: TRBD1; J: TRBJ2-7; CDR3: CASNPTGDEQYF
V: TRBV27; D: NA; J: TRBJ1-2; CDR3: CASRGPLDGYTF
V: TRBV30; D: TRBD1; J: TRBJ2-7; CDR3: CAWRTGSWEQYF
V: TRBV5-1; D: NA; J: TRBJ1-4; CDR3: CASSLQGYATNEKLFF
V: TRBV28; D: TRBD1; J: TRBJ2-4; CDR3: CASRRQGVAKNIQYF
V: TRBV4-2; D: NA; J: TRBJ1-5; CDR3: CASSQSFNQPQHF
V: TRBV7-3; D: TRBD1; J: TRBJ1-1; CDR3: CASSSSGTGGMNTEAFF
V: TRBV6-5; D: NA; J: TRBJ2-7; CDR3: CASWGVPAYEQYF
V: TRBV5-1; D: TRBD1; J: TRBJ1-2; CDR3: CASSLETGAGGGYTF
V: TRBV19; D: TRBD1; J: TRBJ1-4; CDR3: CASSRKDRSNEKLFF
V: TRBV2; D: TRBD2; J: TRBJ2-6; CDR3: CASSQLAVTPGANVLTF
V: TRBV3-1/TRBV3-2; D: TRBD1; J: TRBJ2-1; CDR3: CASRTGTGTYNEQFF
V: TRBV7-9; D: TRBD2; J: TRBJ2-3; CDR3: CASSSTSGRADTQYF
V: TRBV5-1; D: TRBD1; J: TRBJ1-2; CDR3: CASSNRTGGYGYTF
V: TRBV27; D: NA; J: TRBJ2-2; CDR3: CASSFLPFAGKSPGELFF
V: TRBV30; D: NA; J: TRBJ1-5; CDR3: CAWSRETVNNQPQHF
V: TRBV7-9; D: NA; J: TRBJ1-2; CDR3: CAGRGNYGYTF
V: TRBV7-9; D: NA; J: TRBJ2-1; CDR3: CASSLRERGGEQFF
V: TRBV28; D: TRBD2; J: TRBJ2-1; CDR3: CASSSSLAGAGNEQFF
V: TRBV4-3; D: NA; J: TRBJ2-7; CDR3: CASSQDNKGFYEQYF
V: TRBV18; D: TRBD1; J: TRBJ2-2; CDR3: CASSHGTGVTGELFF